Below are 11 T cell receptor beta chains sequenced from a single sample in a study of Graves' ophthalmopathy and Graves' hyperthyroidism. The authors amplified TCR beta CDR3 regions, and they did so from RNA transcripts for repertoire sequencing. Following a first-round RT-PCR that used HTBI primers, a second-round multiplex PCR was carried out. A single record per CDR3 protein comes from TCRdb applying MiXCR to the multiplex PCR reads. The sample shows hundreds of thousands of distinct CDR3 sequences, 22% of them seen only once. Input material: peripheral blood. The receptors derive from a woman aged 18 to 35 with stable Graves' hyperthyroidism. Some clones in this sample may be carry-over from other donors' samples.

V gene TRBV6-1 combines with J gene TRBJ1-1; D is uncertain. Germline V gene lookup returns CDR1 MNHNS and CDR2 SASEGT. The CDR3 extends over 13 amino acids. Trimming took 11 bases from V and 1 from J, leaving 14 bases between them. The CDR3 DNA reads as TGTGCCCACAGTGACGGACGGAACACTGAAGCTTTCTTT. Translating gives CAHSDGRNTEAFF.

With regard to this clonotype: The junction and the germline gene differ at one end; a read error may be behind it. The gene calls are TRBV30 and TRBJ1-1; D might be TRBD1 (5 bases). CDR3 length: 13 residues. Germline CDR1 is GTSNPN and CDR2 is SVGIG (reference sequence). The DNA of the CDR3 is TGTGCCTGGAGTATGGGGCCTTCAGCTGATGCTTTCTTT. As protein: CAWSMGPSADAFF.

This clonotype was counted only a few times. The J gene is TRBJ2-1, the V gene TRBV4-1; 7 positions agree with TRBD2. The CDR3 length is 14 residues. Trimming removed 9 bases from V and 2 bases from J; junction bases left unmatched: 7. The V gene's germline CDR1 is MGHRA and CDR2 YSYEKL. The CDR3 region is CASNLAAAYNEQFF. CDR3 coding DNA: TGCGCCAGTAACCTAGCGGCCGCCTACAATGAGCAGTTCTTC.

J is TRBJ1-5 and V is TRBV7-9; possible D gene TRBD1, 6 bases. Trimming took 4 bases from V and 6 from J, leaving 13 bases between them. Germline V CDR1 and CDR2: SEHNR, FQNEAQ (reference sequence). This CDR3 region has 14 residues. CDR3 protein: CASSSQGGTQPQHF. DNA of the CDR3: TGTGCCAGCAGCTCACAGGGAGGTACTCAGCCCCAGCATTTT.

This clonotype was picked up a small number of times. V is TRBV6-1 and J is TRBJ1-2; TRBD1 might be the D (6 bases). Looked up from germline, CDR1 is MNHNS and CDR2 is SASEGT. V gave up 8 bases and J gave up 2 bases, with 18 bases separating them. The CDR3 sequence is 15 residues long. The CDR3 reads CASQRDQGQNYGYTF. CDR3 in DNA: TGTGCCAGCCAGCGTGACCAAGGACAGAACTATGGCTACACCTTC.

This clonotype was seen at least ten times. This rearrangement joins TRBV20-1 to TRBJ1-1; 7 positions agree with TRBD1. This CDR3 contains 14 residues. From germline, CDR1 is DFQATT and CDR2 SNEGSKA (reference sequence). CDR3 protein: CRPGYRGGRTEAFF. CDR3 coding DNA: TGCAGGCCTGGATACAGGGGTGGTCGTACTGAAGCTTTCTTT.

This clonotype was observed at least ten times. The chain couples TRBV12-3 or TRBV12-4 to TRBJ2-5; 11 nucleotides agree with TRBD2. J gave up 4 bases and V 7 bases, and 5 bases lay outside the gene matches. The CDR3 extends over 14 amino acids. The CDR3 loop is CASTLAGGRETQYF. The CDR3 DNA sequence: TGTGCCAGCACCTTAGCGGGGGGGCGAGAGACCCAGTACTTC.

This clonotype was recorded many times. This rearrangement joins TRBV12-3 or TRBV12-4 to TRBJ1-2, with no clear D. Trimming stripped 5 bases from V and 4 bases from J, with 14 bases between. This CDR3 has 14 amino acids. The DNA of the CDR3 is TGTGCCAGCAGTCGGGCGGGAGGTAGCTATGGCTACACCTTC. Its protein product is CASSRAGGSYGYTF.

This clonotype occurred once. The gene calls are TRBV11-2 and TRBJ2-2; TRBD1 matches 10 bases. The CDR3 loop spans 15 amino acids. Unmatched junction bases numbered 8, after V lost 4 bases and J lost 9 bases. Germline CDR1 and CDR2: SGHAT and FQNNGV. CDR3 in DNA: TGTGCCAGCAGCTCCCTGACAGGGGGCTTTAGGGAGCTGTTTTTT. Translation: CASSSLTGGFRELFF.

The CDR3: CASSYVRVGEQYF. Here the CDR3 DNA reads TGTGCCAGCAGTTATGTGAGGGTGGGCGAGCAGTACTTC. The rearrangement joins TRBV6-2 or TRBV6-3 to TRBJ2-7, with TRBD2 as a possible D gene (5 bases). CDR1 is MNHEY and CDR2 is SVGEGT in the germline V gene. The CDR3 length is 13 residues. V shed 3 bases and J shed 6 bases, with 12 bases lying between them.

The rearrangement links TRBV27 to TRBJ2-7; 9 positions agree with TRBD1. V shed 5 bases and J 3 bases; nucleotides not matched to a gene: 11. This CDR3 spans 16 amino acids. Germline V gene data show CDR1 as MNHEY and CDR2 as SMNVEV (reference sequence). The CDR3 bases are TGTGCCAGCAGTCAATCTGCCGGGACAGGGATCTACGAGCAGTACTTC. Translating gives CASSQSAGTGIYEQYF.